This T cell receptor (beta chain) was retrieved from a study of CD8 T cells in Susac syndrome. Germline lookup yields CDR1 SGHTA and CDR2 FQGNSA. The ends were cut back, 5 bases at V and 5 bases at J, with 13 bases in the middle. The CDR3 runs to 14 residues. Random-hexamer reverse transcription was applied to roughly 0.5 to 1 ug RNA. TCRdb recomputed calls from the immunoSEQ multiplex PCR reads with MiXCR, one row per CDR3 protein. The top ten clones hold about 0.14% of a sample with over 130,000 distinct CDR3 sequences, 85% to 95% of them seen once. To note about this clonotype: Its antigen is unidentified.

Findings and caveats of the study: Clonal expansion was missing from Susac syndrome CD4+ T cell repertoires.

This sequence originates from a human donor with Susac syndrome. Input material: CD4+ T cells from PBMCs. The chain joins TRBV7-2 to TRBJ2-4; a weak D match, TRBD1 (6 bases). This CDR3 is CASSPTRTENIQYF. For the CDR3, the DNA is TGTGCCAGCAGCCCTACCCGGACAGAAAACATTCAGTACTTC.